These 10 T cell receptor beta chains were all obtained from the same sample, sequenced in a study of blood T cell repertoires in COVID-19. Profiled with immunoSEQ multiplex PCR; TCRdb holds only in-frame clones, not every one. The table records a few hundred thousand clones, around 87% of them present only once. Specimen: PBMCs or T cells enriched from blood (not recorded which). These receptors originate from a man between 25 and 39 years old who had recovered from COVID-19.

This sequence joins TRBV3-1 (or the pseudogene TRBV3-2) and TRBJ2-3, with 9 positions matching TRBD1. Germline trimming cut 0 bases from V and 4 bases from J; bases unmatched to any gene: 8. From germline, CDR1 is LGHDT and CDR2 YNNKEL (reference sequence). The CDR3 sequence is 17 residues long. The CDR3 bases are TGTGCCAGCAGCCAAGACGGACAGGGGAAAGGCGCAGATACGCAGTATTTT. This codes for CASSQDGQGKGADTQYF.

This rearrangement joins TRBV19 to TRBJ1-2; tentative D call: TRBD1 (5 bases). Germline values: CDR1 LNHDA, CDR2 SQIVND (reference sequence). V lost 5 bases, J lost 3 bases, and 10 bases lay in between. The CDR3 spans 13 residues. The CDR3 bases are TGTGCCAGTAGTCCATCCAGGGACTATGGCTACACCTTC. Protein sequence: CASSPSRDYGYTF.

CDR3 DNA sequence: TGTGCCAGCAGCTTGGCCCCAGAGGGACAGCAGGCTACTGAAGCTTTCTTT. Translation gives CASSLAPEGQQATEAFF. This chain joins TRBV5-5 and TRBJ1-1; 7 bases fit TRBD1. Unmatched junction bases numbered 13, after V lost 0 bases and J lost 5 bases. The CDR3 contains 17 residues. CDR1 and CDR2 (germline): SGHKS, YYEKEE (reference sequence).

As DNA, the CDR3 is TGTGCCAGTAGTATCTCCTTTTTAACACAGGGAGATACGCAGTATTTT. Residues: CASSISFLTQGDTQYF. This chain joins TRBV19 and TRBJ2-3, with a weak D call TRBD1 (6 bases). The V gene lost 3 bases and the J gene lost 5 bases, with 18 bases spanning the gap. Germline V lookup: CDR1 LNHDA, CDR2 SQIVND (reference sequence). The CDR3 runs 16 residues.

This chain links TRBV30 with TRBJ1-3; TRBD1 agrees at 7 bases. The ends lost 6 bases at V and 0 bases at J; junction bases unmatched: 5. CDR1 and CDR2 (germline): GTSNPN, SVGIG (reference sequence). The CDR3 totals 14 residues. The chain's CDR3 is CACQGDNSGNTIYF. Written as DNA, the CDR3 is TGTGCCTGCCAGGGGGACAACTCTGGAAACACCATATATTTT.

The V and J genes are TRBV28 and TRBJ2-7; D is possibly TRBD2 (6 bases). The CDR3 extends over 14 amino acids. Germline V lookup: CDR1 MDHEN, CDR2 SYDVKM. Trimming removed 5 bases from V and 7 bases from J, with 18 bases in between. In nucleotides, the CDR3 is TGTGCCAGCAGTGACGTAGCGGTGGGGAGGGAGCAGTACTTC. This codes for CASSDVAVGREQYF.

In nucleotides, the CDR3 is TGTGCCAGTAGTCGTAGTTCGAGAGGCGGCTCCTATAATTCACCCCTCCACTTT. This encodes CASSRSSRGGSYNSPLHF. The chain is built from TRBV19 and TRBJ1-6; D ambiguous. The CDR3 is made up of 18 amino acids. Germline lookup yields CDR1 LNHDA and CDR2 SQIVND (reference sequence). The V and J ends lost 5 bases and 0 bases respectively, with 17 bases between them.

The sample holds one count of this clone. The CDR3 reads CASSLDAGLSYNEQFF. The CDR3 nucleotides read TGTGCCAGCAGCTTGGACGCGGGCCTCTCCTACAATGAGCAGTTCTTC. This sequence joins TRBV5-4 and TRBJ2-1; perhaps TRBD2 as D (5 bases). Germline V gives CDR1 SGHNT, CDR2 YYREEE (reference sequence). V shed 0 bases and J shed 0 bases, with 10 bases lying between them. CDR3 length: 16 residues.

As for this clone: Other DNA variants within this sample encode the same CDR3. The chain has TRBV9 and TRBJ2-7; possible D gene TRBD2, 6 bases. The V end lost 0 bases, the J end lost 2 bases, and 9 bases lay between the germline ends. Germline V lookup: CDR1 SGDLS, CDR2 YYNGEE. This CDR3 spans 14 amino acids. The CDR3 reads CASSVGGGAYEQYF. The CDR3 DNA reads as TGTGCCAGCAGCGTAGGAGGAGGGGCCTACGAGCAGTACTTC.

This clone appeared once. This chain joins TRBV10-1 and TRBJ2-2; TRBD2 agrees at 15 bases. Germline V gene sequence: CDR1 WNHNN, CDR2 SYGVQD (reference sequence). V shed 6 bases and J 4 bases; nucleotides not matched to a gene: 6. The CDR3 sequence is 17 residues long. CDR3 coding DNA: TGCGCCAGCAGCTGGACTAGCGGGAGGGATAGCACCGGGGAGCTGTTTTTT. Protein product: CASSWTSGRDSTGELFF.